This T cell receptor beta chain emerged from a study of T cells in tuberculosis. Overall study results and limits: GEM motif frequencies gave about 70% accuracy; the GMM repertoire gave about 90%. Active tuberculosis patients had shorter CDR3-alpha; the beta difference was nonsignificant.

Adolescents were screened for latent TB by skin test and IGRA. On this clone: As yet, its antigen is unknown.

The CDR3 has 14 residues. V was cut by 3 bases and J by 0 bases, with 9 bases left in between. CDR1 and CDR2 (germline): LNHDA, SQIVND (reference sequence). The method was immunoSEQ multiplex PCR; TCRdb's version includes in-frame clones alone and lacks a portion of them. The sample shows 45,000 or so clones, nearly 95% of them seen only once. The chain combines TRBV19 with TRBJ2-7; tentative D call: TRBD2 (6 bases). The receptor was isolated from a donor aged 10-35 years with latent tuberculosis or without tuberculosis infection. Source material: PBMCs. CDR3 residues: CASSIGGNSYEQYF. In DNA, the CDR3 is TGTGCCAGTAGTATTGGAGGGAACTCCTACGAGCAGTACTTC.